The T cell receptor beta chain under discussion was sequenced for a study of T cells in Graves' hyperthyroidism and ophthalmopathy. Authors of the study amplified TCR beta CDR3 regions from RNA transcripts. HTBI primers were employed in a first-round RT-PCR of the TCR CDR3. TCRdb re-analysed the multiplex PCR reads in MiXCR, keeping a single row per CDR3 protein. The sample shows roughly 570,000 distinct CDR3 sequences, roughly 46% of them seen only once. Deletions cut 6 bases from V and 1 base from J, with 12 bases between. CDR1 is SGHVS and CDR2 is FNYEAQ in the germline V gene. CDR3 length: 14 amino acids. This clonotype turned up a few times.

V usage is TRBV7-6 and J usage is TRBJ1-1; tentatively, D is TRBD1 (5 bases). The TCR comes from a woman under 30 with Graves' hyperthyroidism. Sequenced sample: peripheral blood or thyroid tissue (not recorded which). The CDR3 reads CASSLDTENTEAFF. The CDR3, as DNA: TGTGCCAGCAGTCTGGACACGGAGAACACTGAAGCTTTCTTT.